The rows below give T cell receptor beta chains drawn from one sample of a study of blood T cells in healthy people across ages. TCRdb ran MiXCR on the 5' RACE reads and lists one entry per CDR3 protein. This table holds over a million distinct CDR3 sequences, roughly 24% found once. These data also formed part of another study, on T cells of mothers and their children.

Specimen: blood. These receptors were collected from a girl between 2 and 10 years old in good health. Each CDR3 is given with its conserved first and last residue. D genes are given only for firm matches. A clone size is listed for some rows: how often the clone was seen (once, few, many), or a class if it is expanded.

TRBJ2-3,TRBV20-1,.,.,CSPRGPGDTQYF,TGCAGCCCCCGGGGGCCCGGAGATACGCAGTATTTT
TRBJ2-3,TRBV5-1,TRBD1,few,CASSFNGQGERDTQYF,TGCGCCAGCAGCTTTAATGGACAGGGTGAGAGAGATACGCAGTATTTT
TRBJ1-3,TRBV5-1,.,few,CASSLAADSGNTIYF,TGCGCCAGCAGCTTGGCCGCAGACTCTGGAAACACCATATATTTT
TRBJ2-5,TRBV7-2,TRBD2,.,CASSLRGGRGIEETQYF,TGTGCCAGCAGCTTAAGAGGAGGGCGGGGGATAGAAGAGACCCAGTACTTC
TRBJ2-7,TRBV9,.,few,CASSVGPPYEQYF,TGTGCCAGCAGCGTAGGTCCCCCCTACGAGCAGTACTTC
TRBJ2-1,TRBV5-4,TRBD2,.,CASSRGLAEYYNEQLF,TGTGCCAGCAGCCGAGGACTAGCGGAGTATTACAATGAGCAGCTCTTC
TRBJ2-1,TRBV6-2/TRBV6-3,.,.,CASSYLRLPPDYNEQFF,TGTGCCAGCAGTTACCTCCGGTTACCTCCAGACTACAATGAGCAGTTCTTC
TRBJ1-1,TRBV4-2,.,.,CASSQENSGANTEAFF,TGTGCCAGCAGCCAAGAAAACAGTGGGGCGAACACTGAAGCTTTCTTT
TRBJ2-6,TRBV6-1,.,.,CASSAAGITFGLSGANVLTF,TGTGCCAGCAGTGCCGCGGGTATAACATTCGGACTCTCTGGGGCCAACGTCCTGACTTTC
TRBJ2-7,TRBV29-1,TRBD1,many,CSVGGQGSGEQYF,TGCAGCGTTGGGGGACAGGGGTCGGGCGAGCAGTACTTC
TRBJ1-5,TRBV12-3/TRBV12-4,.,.,CASSFSPGQPQHF,TGTGCCAGCAGTTTTTCCCCCGGTCAGCCCCAGCATTTT
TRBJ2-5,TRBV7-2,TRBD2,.,CASSFRRLAQETQYF,TGTGCCAGCAGCTTCAGGCGACTAGCGCAAGAGACCCAGTACTTC
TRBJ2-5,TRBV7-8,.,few,CASLGKGGYQETQYF,TGTGCCAGCTTGGGGAAGGGGGGTTACCAAGAGACCCAGTACTTC
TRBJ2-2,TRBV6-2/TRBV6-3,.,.,CASSDSFTGELFF,TGTGCCAGCAGTGACAGCTTCACCGGGGAGCTGTTTTTT
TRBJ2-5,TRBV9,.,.,CASSVGEREIQETQYF,TGTGCCAGCAGCGTAGGAGAACGCGAAATCCAAGAGACCCAGTACTTC
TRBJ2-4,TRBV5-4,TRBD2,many,CASSDGAGKRDIQYF,TGTGCCAGCAGCGACGGAGCGGGGAAGCGGGACATTCAGTACTTC
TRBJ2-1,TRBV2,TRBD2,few,CASRGLAGGGNEQFF,TGTGCCAGCAGGGGGCTAGCGGGAGGAGGCAATGAGCAGTTCTTC
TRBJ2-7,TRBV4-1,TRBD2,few,CASSQPGTSQYEQYF,TGCGCCAGCAGCCAACCCGGGACTAGCCAATACGAGCAGTACTTC
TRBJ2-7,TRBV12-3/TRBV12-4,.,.,CASSAGSWSTYEQYF,TGTGCCAGCAGTGCGGGGTCTTGGAGCACCTACGAGCAGTACTTC
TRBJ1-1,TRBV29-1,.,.,CSFAGAEAFF,TGCAGCTTTGCGGGAGCTGAAGCTTTCTTT
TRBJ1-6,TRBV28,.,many,CATLLISDGYVNSPLHF,TGTGCCACCCTCTTAATCTCTGACGGATACGTTAATTCACCCCTCCACTTT
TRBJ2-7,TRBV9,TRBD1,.,CASSVGQGEHYEQYF,TGTGCCAGCAGCGTAGGGCAGGGGGAACACTACGAGCAGTACTTC
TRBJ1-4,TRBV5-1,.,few,CASRLTSTTNEKLFF,TGCGCCAGCAGATTAACATCCACAACTAATGAAAAACTGTTTTTT
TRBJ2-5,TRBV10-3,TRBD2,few,CAISRTSGQETQYF,TGTGCCATCAGCAGGACTAGCGGACAAGAGACCCAGTACTTC
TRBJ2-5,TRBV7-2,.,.,CASSLDGAGYETQYF,TGTGCCAGCAGCTTAGACGGGGCCGGGTACGAGACCCAGTACTTC
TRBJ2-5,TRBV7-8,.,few,CASSLGADGGETQYF,TGTGCCAGCAGCTTAGGGGCAGATGGGGGAGAGACCCAGTACTTC
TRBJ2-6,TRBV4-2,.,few,CASSLLVGRAHGSDVLTF,TGTGCCAGCAGCCTACTCGTGGGCCGTGCTCATGGGAGCGACGTCCTGACTTTC
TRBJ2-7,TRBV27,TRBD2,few,CASSTRLAVIYEQYF,TGTGCCAGCAGTACCCGTCTAGCGGTTATCTACGAGCAGTACTTC
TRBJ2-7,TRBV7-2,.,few,CASSTGTPTYEQYF,TGTGCCAGCAGTACCGGGACACCAACCTACGAGCAGTACTTC
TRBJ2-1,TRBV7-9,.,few,CASSLQWDNEQFF,TGTGCCAGCAGCTTACAGTGGGACAATGAGCAGTTCTTC
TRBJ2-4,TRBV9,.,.,CASSVDSKNIQYF,TGTGCCAGCAGCGTAGACAGCAAAAACATTCAGTACTTC
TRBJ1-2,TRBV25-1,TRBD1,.,CASGPGQEIYGYTF,TGTGCCAGCGGACCGGGACAGGAAATTTATGGCTACACCTTC
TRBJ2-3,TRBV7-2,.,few,CASSQNPGDTQYF,TGTGCCAGCAGCCAAAATCCCGGGGATACGCAGTATTTT
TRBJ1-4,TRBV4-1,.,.,CASSQDDSPVDEKLFF,TGCGCCAGCAGCCAAGACGACAGCCCTGTGGATGAAAAACTGTTTTTT
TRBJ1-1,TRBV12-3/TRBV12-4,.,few,CASILQNSNTEAFF,TGTGCCAGCATCTTACAGAATTCGAACACTGAAGCTTTCTTT
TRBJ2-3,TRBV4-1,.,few,CASSQVAVSTDTQYF,TGCGCCAGCAGCCAAGTAGCGGTGAGCACAGATACGCAGTATTTT
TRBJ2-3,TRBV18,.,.,CASSRTNLDVDTQYF,TGTGCCAGCTCACGCACAAATTTGGATGTTGATACGCAGTATTTT
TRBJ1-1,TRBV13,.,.,CASNTEMNTEAFF,TGTGCCAGCAACACCGAGATGAACACTGAAGCTTTCTTT
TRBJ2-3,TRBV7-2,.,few,CASSFNYGDTQYF,TGTGCCAGCAGCTTTAATTACGGGGATACGCAGTATTTT
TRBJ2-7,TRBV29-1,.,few,CSVKDGREYEQYF,TGCAGCGTTAAGGACGGGAGAGAATACGAGCAGTACTTC
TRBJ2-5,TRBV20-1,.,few,CSAGDGRQETQYF,TGCAGTGCCGGGGACGGCCGGCAGGAGACCCAGTACTTC
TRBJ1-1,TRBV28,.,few,CASTLLGTEAFF,TGTGCCAGCACCCTATTAGGGACTGAAGCTTTCTTT